Shown below are 22 T cell receptor beta chains from a single sample sequenced in a study of blood T cells in healthy people across ages. With a J-beta primer mix and a sample-barcoded 5' primer, a second PCR ran about 6 to 11 cycles. Via MiXCR, TCRdb re-called the 5' RACE reads, giving one row per CDR3 protein. The repertoire consists of roughly 730,000 distinct CDR3 sequences, with about 61% occurring once and the leading ten covering roughly 24%. The sample was blood. Receptors originate from a man aged 40-50 years in good health.

The chain carries TRBV7-2 and TRBJ2-2; D unresolved. Trimming took 7 bases from V and 9 from J, leaving 15 bases between them. The CDR3 contains 13 residues. Germline CDR1 reads SGHTA; CDR2 reads FQGNSA. CDR3 DNA: TGTGCCAGCAACCGAGTAGGCGTACGGGAGCTGTTTTTT. Encoded protein: CASNRVGVRELFF.

The chain employs TRBV4-3 and TRBJ2-4, with D hard to call. The CDR3 totals 15 residues. Germline assignment: CDR1 LGHNA and CDR2 YSLEER. V lost 0 bases and J 13 bases, leaving 19 bases between the germline ends. Here the CDR3 DNA reads TGCGCCAGCAGCCAAGATCAGGCAAACTACAATGAGCAGTACTTC. Protein product: CASSQDQANYNEQYF.

The CDR3 nucleotides read TGCAGCGTTGGCACGACAGGGGCGAACGAGCAGTACTTC. As protein: CSVGTTGANEQYF. The chain uses TRBV29-1 and TRBJ2-7, with 8 bases identical to TRBD1. This CDR3 comprises 13 residues. The germline V gene has CDR1 SQVTM and CDR2 ANQGSEA. V gave up 4 bases and J gave up 5 bases; unmatched junction bases: 7.

The gene calls are TRBV29-1 and TRBJ1-4; D not certain. Germline V gene sequence: CDR1 SQVTM, CDR2 ANQGSEA. This CDR3 comprises 13 residues. V was cut by 7 bases and J by 4 bases, with 13 bases left in between. CDR3 in amino acids: CSAALGGNEKLFF. The CDR3 DNA reads as TGCAGCGCCGCGTTAGGCGGTAATGAAAAACTGTTTTTT.

Of note for this clonotype: The junction shows a germline mismatch at one end, possibly a read error. The chain carries TRBV7-2 and TRBJ2-7; maybe TRBD2 (5 bases). The CDR3 has 13 residues. The germline V gene has CDR1 SGHTA and CDR2 FQGNSA. CDR3 in DNA: TGTGCCAGCAGCGTAGCGACTACCTACGAGCAGTACTTC. Translation gives CASSVATTYEQYF.

The chain carries TRBV27 and TRBJ2-3, with TRBD2 as a possible D gene (5 bases). This CDR3 comprises 13 residues. Germline CDR1 reads MNHEY; CDR2 reads SMNVEV (reference sequence). The V end was cut by 6 bases, the J end by 9 bases, with 16 bases between. The CDR3 spells CASSSRPSGTQYF. DNA for the CDR3: TGTGCCAGCAGCTCTAGACCGTCGGGAACGCAGTATTTT.

The chain carries TRBV7-3 and TRBJ2-5; D unclear. This CDR3 has 13 residues. V was cut by 1 base and J by 7 bases, with 10 bases left in between. Germline CDR1 reads SGHTA; CDR2 reads FQGTGA. CDR3: CASSLNIAGTQYF. The CDR3, as DNA: TGTGCCAGCAGCTTAAATATCGCAGGGACCCAGTACTTC.

This clonotype turned up a few times. This chain connects TRBV4-3 to TRBJ1-2; D not resolved. The germline V and J ends were trimmed by 0 bases and 4 bases, with 15 bases remaining between them. This CDR3 contains 16 residues. CDR1 and CDR2 from the germline V gene are LGHNA and YSLEER. The CDR3 sequence: CASSQERSQRSYGYTF. The CDR3 DNA follows: TGCGCCAGCAGCCAAGAAAGATCACAGAGAAGCTATGGCTACACCTTC.

This chain uses TRBV3-1 with TRBJ1-2; 9 bases are a match to TRBD1. Germline V gene lookup returns CDR1 LGHDT and CDR2 YNNKEL (reference sequence). The CDR3 is made up of 15 amino acids. V was pared by 3 bases and J by 6 bases, with 8 bases of the junction left unmatched. For the CDR3, the DNA is TGTGCCAGCAGCCAGCTACAGGGGGCGCCCCATGGCTACACCTTC. Translated: CASSQLQGAPHGYTF.

This CDR3 reads CASSRDTSGGLQETQYF. CDR3 in DNA: TGTGCCAGCAGCCGAGATACTAGCGGGGGACTCCAAGAGACCCAGTACTTC. This chain uses TRBV7-6 with TRBJ2-5, with 11 bases matching TRBD2. V trimming: 5 bases; J trimming: 1 base; junction bases outside the gene matches: 9. CDR1 and CDR2 (germline): SGHVS, FNYEAQ. The CDR3 extends over 17 amino acids.

The chain has TRBV6-5 and TRBJ2-4; 7 bases are shared with TRBD2. The assigned J gene may be wrong: the sequence end matches TRBJ2-5 better. There are 16 residues in the CDR3. From germline, CDR1 is MNHEY and CDR2 SVGAGI. The CDR3 is CASSRISGDARETQYF. DNA for the CDR3: TGTGCCAGCAGCCGAATCAGCGGGGATGCACGGGAGACCCAGTACTTC.

The chain carries TRBV29-1 and TRBJ2-3, with D maybe TRBD2 (5 bases). Germline CDR1 reads SQVTM; CDR2 reads ANQGSEA. Trimming left V 2 bases short and J 0 bases short, with 6 bases between. This CDR3 has 13 residues. DNA of the CDR3: TGCAGCGTTGAAAGCGGAAGCACAGATACGCAGTATTTT. Translating gives CSVESGSTDTQYF.

This clonotype has more than one count but fewer than ten. CDR3 amino acids: CASSLDRGHTQYF. CDR3 coding DNA: TGTGCCAGCAGCTTAGATAGGGGACATACGCAGTATTTT. The chain has TRBV11-2 and TRBJ2-3; D assignment may be TRBD1 or TRBD2 (5 bases each). The CDR3 has 13 amino acids. V shed 0 bases and J shed 7 bases, with 8 bases lying between them. Germline V gene sequence: CDR1 SGHAT, CDR2 FQNNGV.

J is TRBJ2-5 and V is TRBV2; 9 bases map to TRBD2. V lost 7 bases to trimming and J lost 3 bases; unmatched junction nucleotides: 6. Germline-derived CDR1 and CDR2 are SNHLY and FYNNEI. This CDR3 comprises 14 residues. The CDR3 coding sequence is TGTGCCAGCAATCTAATAGCGGGAGAAGAGACCCAGTACTTC. Encoded protein: CASNLIAGEETQYF.

This chain joins TRBV15 and TRBJ2-7; maybe TRBD1 (5 bases). The CDR3 has 13 residues. In germline, CDR1 is LNHNV, CDR2 YYDKDF (reference sequence). Trimming pared 0 bases from V and 5 bases from J, leaving 8 bases between. In nucleotides, the CDR3 is TGTGCCACCAGCAGAGACAGGGATCACGAGCAGTACTTC. Residues: CATSRDRDHEQYF.

This chain links TRBV7-2 with TRBJ2-7; D gene ambiguous. Germline values: CDR1 SGHTA, CDR2 FQGNSA. V lost 5 bases and J 4 bases, leaving 15 bases between the germline ends. The CDR3 sequence is 14 residues long. The CDR3 sequence is CASSTMLGVYEQYF. CDR3 sequence (DNA): TGTGCCAGCAGCACAATGCTAGGCGTTTACGAGCAGTACTTC.

The CDR3 region is CASSLRTSGGREQYF. CDR3 bases: TGTGCCAGCAGCCTCCGGACTAGCGGGGGTCGTGAGCAGTACTTC. The rearrangement uses TRBV3-1 and TRBJ2-7, with 13 bases aligning to TRBD2. Germline-derived CDR1 and CDR2 are LGHDT and YNNKEL (reference sequence). With V trimmed by 4 bases and J by 7 bases, 7 bases remained unmatched. The CDR3 runs 15 residues.

The chain carries TRBV2 and TRBJ1-4, with 8 bases fitting TRBD1. The CDR3 contains 16 residues. Germline V gives CDR1 SNHLY, CDR2 FYNNEI. Trimming took 5 bases from V and 7 from J; bases not matched to a gene: 12. CDR3 residues: CASSPTSGGAREKLFF. The DNA of the CDR3 is TGTGCCAGCAGTCCCACGTCAGGGGGCGCGCGTGAAAAACTGTTTTTT.

The chain couples TRBV12-5 to TRBJ2-3; 10 bases agree with TRBD2. Trimming at V came to 5 bases and at J to 6 bases, leaving 2 bases not matched to a gene. The CDR3 sequence is 13 residues long. Germline V gives CDR1 LGHNT, CDR2 FRNRAP. The CDR3 sequence: CASGLAGADTQYF. CDR3 coding DNA: TGTGCTAGTGGTCTAGCGGGAGCTGATACGCAGTATTTT.

V and J are TRBV4-2 and TRBJ2-7; 7 bases are a match to TRBD2. The germline CDR1 and CDR2 sequences are LGHNA and YNFKEQ. V was clipped by 3 bases and J by 1 base; unmatched bases: 6. The CDR3 is 15 amino acids. In nucleotides, the CDR3 is TGTGCCAGCAGCCAGGTTAGCGGGCTATCCTACGAGCAGTACTTC. Amino acid sequence: CASSQVSGLSYEQYF.

The chain employs TRBV27 and TRBJ2-7; perhaps D is TRBD1 or TRBD2 (5 bases each). Deletions cut 5 bases from V and 1 base from J, with 21 bases between. CDR3 length: 17 amino acids. CDR1 and CDR2 from the germline V gene are MNHEY and SMNVEV (reference sequence). CDR3 amino acids: CASSRPSGTRGSYEQYF. CDR3 sequence (DNA): TGTGCCAGCAGTCGCCCCTCCGGGACCCGGGGTTCCTACGAGCAGTACTTC.

This clonotype appeared a single time. This chain joins TRBV24-1 and TRBJ2-2, with D perhaps TRBD2 (5 bases). The CDR3 totals 13 residues. Germline loops: CDR1 KGHDR, CDR2 SFDVKD. V was pared by 10 bases and J by 5 bases, with 13 bases between. CDR3 loop: CATATRETGELFF. CDR3 bases: TGTGCCACTGCTACCCGGGAAACCGGGGAGCTGTTTTTT.